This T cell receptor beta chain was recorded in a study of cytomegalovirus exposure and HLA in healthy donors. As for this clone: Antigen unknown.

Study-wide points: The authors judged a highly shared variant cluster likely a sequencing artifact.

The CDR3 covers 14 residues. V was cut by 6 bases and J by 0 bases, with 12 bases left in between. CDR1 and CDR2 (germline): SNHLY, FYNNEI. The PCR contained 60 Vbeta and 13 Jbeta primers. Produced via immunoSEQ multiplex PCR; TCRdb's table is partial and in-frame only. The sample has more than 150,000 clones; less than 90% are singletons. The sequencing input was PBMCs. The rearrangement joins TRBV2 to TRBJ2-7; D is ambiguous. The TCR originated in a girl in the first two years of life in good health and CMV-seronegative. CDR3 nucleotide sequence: TGTGCCAGCAGAGAGGATTCTAGCTCCTACGAGCAGTACTTC. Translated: CASREDSSSYEQYF.